The 20 T cell receptor beta chains below come from one sample, sequenced in a study of blood T cell repertoires in COVID-19. TCRdb's copy holds only in-frame clones and misses some; the assay was immunoSEQ multiplex PCR. The sample consists of some 50,000 clones, almost 85% of them appearing once. Sample: peripheral blood. The receptors stem from a human donor in a cohort sampled during active COVID-19.

This clone turned up a few times. The CDR3 protein is CASSWEAQEGPLHF. The CDR3 DNA is TGTGCCAGCAGCTGGGAGGCCCAGGAGGGGCCCCTCCACTTT. The V call is TRBV5-6, the J call TRBJ1-6, with a tentative D call TRBD1 (5 bases). Germline V gene data show CDR1 as SGHDT and CDR2 as YYEEEE. Trimming left V 3 bases short and J 13 bases short, with 17 bases between. The CDR3 is made up of 14 amino acids.

V and J are TRBV29-1 and TRBJ2-2; a possible D gene is TRBD2 (6 bases). Between the trimmed V and J ends, which lost 7 bases and 3 bases, there was a span of 12 bases. This CDR3 is built from 13 residues. Germline loops: CDR1 SQVTM, CDR2 ANQGSEA. CDR3 bases: TGCAGCGCCCGGGACTGGGACACCGGGGAGCTGTTTTTT. Translation: CSARDWDTGELFF.

This clone ranks as medium-sized. The genes are TRBV20-1 and TRBJ1-1; the D gene is possibly TRBD1 (5 bases). This CDR3 spans 11 amino acids. V was trimmed by 6 bases and J by 5 bases, leaving 10 bases between them. Germline lookup yields CDR1 DFQATT and CDR2 SNEGSKA (reference sequence). The CDR3, as DNA: TGCAGTGCCCAGGGTGGGACTGAAGCTTTCTTT. This sequence encodes CSAQGGTEAFF.

This clone was found once. The chain combines TRBV9 with TRBJ1-3; D not certain. Germline V lookup: CDR1 SGDLS, CDR2 YYNGEE. CDR3 length: 13 residues. Trimming took 3 bases from V and 0 from J, leaving 4 bases between them. The CDR3: CASSGNSGNTIYF. CDR3 in DNA: TGTGCCAGCAGCGGTAACTCTGGAAACACCATATATTTT.

The J gene is TRBJ1-2, the V gene TRBV6-5; D may be TRBD1 (6 bases). V was pared by 6 bases and J by 0 bases, with 8 bases between. This CDR3 region has 13 residues. The germline gives CDR1 MNHEY, CDR2 SVGAGI. The CDR3 DNA is TGTGCCAGCAGAAAGGGGGCTAACTATGGCTACACCTTC. It is translated as CASRKGANYGYTF.

CDR3 in DNA: TGTGCCAGCAGCGTCCGCACCGGGGAGCTGTTTTTT. Translating gives CASSVRTGELFF. The V call is TRBV9, the J call TRBJ2-2; no firm D call. CDR1 SGDLS and CDR2 YYNGEE come from the germline V gene. V lost 2 bases and J 4 bases, leaving 3 bases between the germline ends. This CDR3 is 12 amino acids long. Using reference TRBV9 and TRBJ2-2 for the parts outside the CDR3, the full variable domain is DSGVTQTPKHLITATGQRVTLRCSPRSGDLSVYWYQQSLDQGLQFLIQYYNGEERAKGNILERFSAQQFPDLHSELNLSSLELGDSALYFCASSVRTGELFFGEGSRLTVL.

The V gene is TRBV7-3, the J gene TRBJ2-7; 7 bases are a match to TRBD2. Germline CDR1 is SGHTA and CDR2 is FQGTGA. The trim removed 6 bases at V and 4 bases at J, leaving 6 bases unmatched. There are 13 residues in the CDR3. The CDR3 spells CASSPVGGYEQYF. The CDR3 DNA is TGTGCCAGCAGTCCCGTGGGGGGGTACGAGCAGTACTTC.

This clone was found a few times. The V gene is TRBV6-1, the J gene TRBJ1-5; D is unclear. Germline V gene data show CDR1 as MNHNS and CDR2 as SASEGT. CDR3 size: 13 residues. V lost 1 base, J lost 4 bases, and 5 bases lay in between. The CDR3 nucleotides read TGTGCCAGCAGTGAAGTGCGGAATCAGCCCCAGCATTTT. Protein sequence: CASSEVRNQPQHF.

V is TRBV7-9 and J is TRBJ1-6; TRBD1 might be the D (6 bases). V was cut by 0 bases and J by 14 bases, with 14 bases left in between. The CDR3 has 14 residues. Per the germline V gene, CDR1 is SEHNR and CDR2 is FQNEAQ (reference sequence). The CDR3 DNA reads TGTGCCAGCAGCTTAGCTATACAGGGCGCCACCCTCCACTTT. Its protein is CASSLAIQGATLHF. The full variable domain, completed using reference TRBV7-9 and TRBJ1-6, is DTGVSQNPRHKITKRGQNVTFRCDPISEHNRLYWYRQTLGQGPEFLTYFQNEAQLEKSRLLSDRFSAERPKGSFSTLEIQRTEQGDSAMYLCASSLAIQGATLHFGNGTRLTVT.

This clone was detected once. The genes are TRBV27 and TRBJ2-6, with TRBD1 matching 9 bases. This CDR3 comprises 17 residues. From germline, CDR1 is MNHEY and CDR2 SMNVEV (reference sequence). Trimming at V came to 5 bases and at J to 0 bases, leaving 5 bases not matched to a gene. CDR3 residues: CASSRGQGISGANVLTF. The CDR3 DNA reads TGTGCCAGCAGTCGCGGACAGGGGATCTCTGGGGCCAACGTCCTGACTTTC.

The V call is TRBV21-1, the J call TRBJ2-3; the listed D gene, TRBD2, was not tested against the DNA. TRBV21-1 has pseudogene status. The CDR3 spans 14 residues. CDR3 bases: TGTGCGGTGTGGCGGGGTACTTTGAAGGATACGCAGTATTTT. It specifies CAVWRGTLKDTQYF.

In its sample, this clone was seen a few times. The chain uses TRBV4-3 and TRBJ2-1; TRBD2 agrees at 9 bases. The CDR3 has 16 amino acids. Losses at the gene ends were 0 bases for V and 4 bases for J; bases not matched to a gene: 4. Germline CDR1 reads LGHNA; CDR2 reads YSLEER. Here the CDR3 reads CASSQDSSGEYNEQFF. Written as DNA, the CDR3 is TGCGCCAGCAGCCAAGATTCTAGCGGGGAGTACAATGAGCAGTTCTTC.

The rearrangement links TRBV5-4 to TRBJ1-6, with 9 bases fitting TRBD1. Germline lookup yields CDR1 SGHNT and CDR2 YYREEE (reference sequence). This CDR3 contains 12 residues. The DNA of the CDR3 is TGTGCTTTTGGACAGGGGAATTCACCCCTCCACTTT. Protein sequence: CAFGQGNSPLHF.

This rearrangement joins TRBV29-1 to TRBJ2-5; no clear D gene. This CDR3 contains 10 residues. Germline lookup yields CDR1 SQVTM and CDR2 ANQGSEA. Deletions cut 4 bases from V and 3 bases from J, with 3 bases between. The CDR3 spells CSVVEETQYF. The CDR3 DNA reads TGCAGCGTTGTCGAAGAGACCCAGTACTTC.

The chain has TRBV30 and TRBJ1-1; a possible D gene is TRBD1 (5 bases). Trimming took 4 bases from V and 0 from J, leaving 18 bases between them. From germline, CDR1 is GTSNPN and CDR2 SVGIG (reference sequence). This CDR3 is 16 amino acids long. CDR3 nucleotide sequence: TGTGCCTGGAAGCGCGGGGGGGGAGGGATGAACACTGAAGCTTTCTTT. Protein product: CAWKRGGGGMNTEAFF.

This sequence joins TRBV5-1 and TRBJ1-2; TRBD1 aligns across 7 bases. The ends lost 6 bases at V and 7 bases at J; junction bases unmatched: 12. The CDR3 spans 14 residues. Germline CDR1 is SGHRS and CDR2 is YFSETQ. The CDR3 region is CASTVSGRGIGYTF. The CDR3 DNA is TGCGCCAGCACTGTGTCGGGCAGGGGGATTGGCTACACCTTC.

This clone occurred a few times. V gene TRBV9 combines with J gene TRBJ2-7; 7 bases fit TRBD2. CDR3 length: 15 amino acids. CDR1 and CDR2 (germline): SGDLS, YYNGEE. The V gene end was trimmed by 4 bases and the J gene end by 6 bases; junction bases not matched to a gene: 13. The CDR3 region is CASSQRTGGMGEQYF. CDR3 nucleotide sequence: TGTGCCAGCAGCCAACGTACGGGGGGAATGGGCGAGCAGTACTTC.

The chain employs TRBV6-6 and TRBJ2-1; 10 bases match TRBD2. CDR3 length: 14 residues. CDR1 and CDR2 (germline): MNHNY, SVGAGI (reference sequence). Unmatched junction bases numbered 2, after V lost 5 bases and J lost 4 bases. The chain's CDR3 is CASSIAGGYNEQFF. CDR3 bases: TGTGCCAGCAGTATAGCGGGGGGTTACAATGAGCAGTTCTTC.

The V call is TRBV28, the J call TRBJ1-6; D is unresolved. V was clipped by 5 bases and J by 9 bases, with 11 bases between them. This CDR3 contains 13 residues. CDR1 is MDHEN, CDR2 SYDVKM, per germline. In DNA, the CDR3 is TGTGCCAGCAGTCTAGACCTAAGTTCACCCCTCCACTTT. Its protein is CASSLDLSSPLHF.

The gene calls are TRBV15 and TRBJ1-4; D may be TRBD1 (6 bases). Germline-derived CDR1 and CDR2 are LNHNV and YYDKDF (reference sequence). The V and J ends lost 5 bases and 0 bases respectively, with 10 bases between them. The CDR3 extends over 15 amino acids. This CDR3 reads CATSSGQTTNEKLFF. The CDR3 DNA reads TGTGCCACCAGCTCCGGACAGACAACTAATGAAAAACTGTTTTTT.